Reported below is one T cell receptor beta chain. The sample is drawn from a study of T cells in Graves' hyperthyroidism and ophthalmopathy. Germline lookup yields CDR1 SNHLY and CDR2 FYNNEI. The CDR3 totals 14 residues. Between the trimmed V and J ends, which lost 3 bases and 0 bases, there was a span of 8 bases. Enrolled ophthalmopathy patients presented with a Clinical Activity Score of at least 3, a NOSPECS grade of at least 4, and disease duration under 3 months. Amplification yielded TCR beta CDR3 regions, with RNA transcripts as the source. Primed by the HTBI set, a first-round RT-PCR was run on the TCR CDR3. TCRdb reprocessed the multiplex PCR reads via MiXCR and lists one record per CDR3 protein. Of 500,000 to 650,000 distinct CDR3 sequences detected, 15% to 20% appear once; the ten largest clones hold roughly 47%.

The J gene is TRBJ1-1, the V gene TRBV2, with a tentative D call TRBD1 (5 bases). This sequence originates from a man aged 40-49 years with Graves' ophthalmopathy. Sequencing input: blood. CDR3 in amino acids: CASSEGGLNTEAFF. Written as DNA, the CDR3 is TGTGCCAGCAGTGAGGGGGGACTGAACACTGAAGCTTTCTTT.